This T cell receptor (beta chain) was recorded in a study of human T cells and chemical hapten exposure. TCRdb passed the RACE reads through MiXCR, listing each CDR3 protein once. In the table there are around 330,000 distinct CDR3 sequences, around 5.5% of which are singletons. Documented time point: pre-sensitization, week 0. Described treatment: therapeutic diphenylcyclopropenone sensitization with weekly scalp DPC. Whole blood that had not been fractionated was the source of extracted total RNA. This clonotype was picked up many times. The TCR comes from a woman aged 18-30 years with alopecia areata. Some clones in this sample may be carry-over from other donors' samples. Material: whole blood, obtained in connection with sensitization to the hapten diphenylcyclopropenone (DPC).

The CDR3 loop reads CASSPRDNRDTEAFF. CDR3 DNA sequence: TGTGCCAGCAGCCCCAGGGACAATCGGGACACTGAAGCTTTCTTT. The chain is built from TRBV7-2 and TRBJ1-1; D is possibly TRBD1 (6 bases). CDR1 is SGHTA and CDR2 is FQGNSA in the germline V gene. The CDR3 has 15 residues. The ends were cut back, 5 bases at V and 3 bases at J, with 16 bases in the middle.